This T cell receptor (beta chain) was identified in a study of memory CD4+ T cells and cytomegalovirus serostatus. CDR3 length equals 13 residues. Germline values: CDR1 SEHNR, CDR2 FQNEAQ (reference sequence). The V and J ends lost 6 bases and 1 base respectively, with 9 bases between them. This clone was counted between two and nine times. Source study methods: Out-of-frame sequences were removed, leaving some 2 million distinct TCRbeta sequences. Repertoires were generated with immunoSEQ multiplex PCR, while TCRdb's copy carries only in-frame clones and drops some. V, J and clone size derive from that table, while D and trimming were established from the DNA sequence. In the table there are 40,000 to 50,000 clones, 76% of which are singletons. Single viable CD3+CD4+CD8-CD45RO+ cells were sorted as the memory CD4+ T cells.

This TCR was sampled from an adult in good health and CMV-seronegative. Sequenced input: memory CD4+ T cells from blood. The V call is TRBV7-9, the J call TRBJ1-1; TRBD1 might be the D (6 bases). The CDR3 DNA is TGTGCCAGCAGACAACAGGGGAACACTGAAGCTTTCTTT. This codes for CASRQQGNTEAFF.